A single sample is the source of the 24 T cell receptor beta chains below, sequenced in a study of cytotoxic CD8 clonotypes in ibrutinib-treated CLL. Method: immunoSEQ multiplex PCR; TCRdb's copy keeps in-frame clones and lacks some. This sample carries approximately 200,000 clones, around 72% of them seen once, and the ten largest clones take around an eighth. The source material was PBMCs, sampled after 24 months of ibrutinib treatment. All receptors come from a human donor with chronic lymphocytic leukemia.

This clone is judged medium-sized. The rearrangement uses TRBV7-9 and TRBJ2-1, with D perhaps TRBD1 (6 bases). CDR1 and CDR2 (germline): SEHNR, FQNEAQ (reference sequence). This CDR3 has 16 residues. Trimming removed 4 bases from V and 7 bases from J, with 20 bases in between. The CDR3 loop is CASSSRGVSLRNEQFF. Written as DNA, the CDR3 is TGTGCCAGCAGCTCCAGGGGCGTGAGTTTACGTAATGAGCAGTTCTTC.

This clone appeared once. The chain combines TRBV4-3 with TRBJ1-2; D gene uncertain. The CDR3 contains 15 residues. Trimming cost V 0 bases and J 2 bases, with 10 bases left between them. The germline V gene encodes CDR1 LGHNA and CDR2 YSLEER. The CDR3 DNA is TGCGCCAGCAGCCAAGATTCGGCGGGGAACTATGGCTACACCTTC. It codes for CASSQDSAGNYGYTF.

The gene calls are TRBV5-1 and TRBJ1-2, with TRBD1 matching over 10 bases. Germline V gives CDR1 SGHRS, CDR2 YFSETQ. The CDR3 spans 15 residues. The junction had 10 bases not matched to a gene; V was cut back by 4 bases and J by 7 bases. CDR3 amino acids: CASSIPGQGLGGYTF. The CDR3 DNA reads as TGCGCCAGCAGCATCCCGGGACAGGGGCTCGGTGGCTACACCTTC.

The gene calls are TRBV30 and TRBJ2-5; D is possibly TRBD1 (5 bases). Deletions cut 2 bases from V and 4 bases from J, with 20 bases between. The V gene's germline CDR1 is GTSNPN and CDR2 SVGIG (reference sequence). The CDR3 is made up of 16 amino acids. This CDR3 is CAWSPRARVNTETQYF. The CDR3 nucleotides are TGTGCCTGGAGTCCGAGAGCCAGGGTCAACACAGAGACCCAGTACTTC.

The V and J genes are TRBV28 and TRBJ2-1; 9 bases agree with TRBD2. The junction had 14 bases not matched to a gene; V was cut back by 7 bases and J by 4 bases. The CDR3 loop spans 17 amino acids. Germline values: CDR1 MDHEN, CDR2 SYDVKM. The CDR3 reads CASTDEPGTSRYNEQFF. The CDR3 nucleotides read TGTGCCAGCACAGACGAACCCGGGACTAGCAGGTACAATGAGCAGTTCTTC. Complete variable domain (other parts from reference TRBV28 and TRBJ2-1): DVKVTQSSRYLVKRTGEKVFLECVQDMDHENMFWYRQDPGLGLRLIYFSYDVKMKEKGDIPEGYSVSREKKERFSLILESASTNQTSMYLCASTDEPGTSRYNEQFFGPGTRLTVL.

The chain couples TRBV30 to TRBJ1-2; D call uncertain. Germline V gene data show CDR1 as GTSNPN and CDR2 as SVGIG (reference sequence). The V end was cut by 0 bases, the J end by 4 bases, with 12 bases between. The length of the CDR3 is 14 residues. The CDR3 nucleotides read TGTGCCTGGAGTGTAAATCAACTGAGCTATGGCTACACCTTC. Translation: CAWSVNQLSYGYTF.

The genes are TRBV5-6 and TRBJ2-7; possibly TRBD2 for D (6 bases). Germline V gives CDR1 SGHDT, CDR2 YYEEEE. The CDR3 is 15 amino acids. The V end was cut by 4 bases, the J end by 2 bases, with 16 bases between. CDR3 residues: CASSPGLTYAYEQYF. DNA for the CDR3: TGTGCCAGCAGCCCGGGACTTACCTATGCCTACGAGCAGTACTTC.

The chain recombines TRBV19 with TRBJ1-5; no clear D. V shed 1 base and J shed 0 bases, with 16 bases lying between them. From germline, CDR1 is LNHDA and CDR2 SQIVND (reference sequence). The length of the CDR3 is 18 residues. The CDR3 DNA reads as TGTGCCAGTAGTATAGTAGCCCCTACAGTAAATAGCAATCAGCCCCAGCATTTT. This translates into CASSIVAPTVNSNQPQHF.

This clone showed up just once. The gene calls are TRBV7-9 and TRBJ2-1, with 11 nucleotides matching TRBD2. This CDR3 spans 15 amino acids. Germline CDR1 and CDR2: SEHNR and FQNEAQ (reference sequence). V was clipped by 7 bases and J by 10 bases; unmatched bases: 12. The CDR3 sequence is CASTPGTSGLKEQFF. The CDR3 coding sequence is TGTGCCAGCACCCCCGGGACTAGCGGCCTTAAGGAGCAGTTCTTC.

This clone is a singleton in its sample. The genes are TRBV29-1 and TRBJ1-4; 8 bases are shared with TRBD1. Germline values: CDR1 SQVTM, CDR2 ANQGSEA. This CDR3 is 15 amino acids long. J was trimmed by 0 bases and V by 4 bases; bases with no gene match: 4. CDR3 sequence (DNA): TGCAGCGTTGGTGACAGGGGAGCAACTAATGAAAAACTGTTTTTT. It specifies CSVGDRGATNEKLFF. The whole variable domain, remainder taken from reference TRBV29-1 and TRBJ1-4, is SAVISQKPSRDICQRGTSLTIQCQVDSQVTMMFWYRQQPGQSLTLIATANQGSEATYESGFVIDKFPISRPNLTFSTLTVSNMSPEDSSIYLCSVGDRGATNEKLFFGSGTQLSVL.

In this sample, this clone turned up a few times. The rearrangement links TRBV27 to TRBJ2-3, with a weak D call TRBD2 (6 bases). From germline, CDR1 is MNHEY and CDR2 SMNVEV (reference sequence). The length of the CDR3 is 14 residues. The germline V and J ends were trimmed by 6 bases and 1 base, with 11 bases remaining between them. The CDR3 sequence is CASRRRGGTDTQYF. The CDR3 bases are TGTGCCAGCAGAAGGCGGGGAGGCACAGATACGCAGTATTTT.

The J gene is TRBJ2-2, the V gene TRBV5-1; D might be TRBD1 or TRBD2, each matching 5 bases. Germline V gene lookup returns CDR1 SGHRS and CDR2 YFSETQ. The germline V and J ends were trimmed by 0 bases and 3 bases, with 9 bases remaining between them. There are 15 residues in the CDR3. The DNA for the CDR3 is TGCGCCAGCAGCTTGGTGCAGGGAGACACCGGGGAGCTGTTTTTT. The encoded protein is CASSLVQGDTGELFF.

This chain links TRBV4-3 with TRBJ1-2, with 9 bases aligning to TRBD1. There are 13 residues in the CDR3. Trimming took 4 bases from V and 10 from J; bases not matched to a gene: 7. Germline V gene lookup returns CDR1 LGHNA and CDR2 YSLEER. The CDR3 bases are TGCGCCAGCAGCCTTACAGGGGGCGCCGACTACACCTTC. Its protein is CASSLTGGADYTF.

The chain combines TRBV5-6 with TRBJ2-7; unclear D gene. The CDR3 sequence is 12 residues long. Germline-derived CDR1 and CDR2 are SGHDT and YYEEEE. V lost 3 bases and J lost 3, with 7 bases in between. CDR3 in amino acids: CASSSGYYEQYF. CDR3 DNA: TGTGCCAGCAGCTCAGGATACTACGAGCAGTACTTC.

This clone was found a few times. The chain's CDR3 is CASSLGRFQETQYF. CDR3 nucleotide sequence: TGTGCCAGCAGCCTAGGGCGGTTCCAAGAGACCCAGTACTTC. The chain recombines TRBV7-2 with TRBJ2-5; D is ambiguous. Germline CDR1 reads SGHTA; CDR2 reads FQGNSA. The V end lost 5 bases, the J end lost 1 base, and 11 bases lay between the germline ends. The CDR3 consists of 14 residues.

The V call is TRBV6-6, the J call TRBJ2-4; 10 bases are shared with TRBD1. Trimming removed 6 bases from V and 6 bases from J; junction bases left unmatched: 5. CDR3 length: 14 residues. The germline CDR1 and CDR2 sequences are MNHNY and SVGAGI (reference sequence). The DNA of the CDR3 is TGTGCCAGCAGGGGACAGGGGATGAGAAACATTCAGTACTTC. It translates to CASRGQGMRNIQYF.

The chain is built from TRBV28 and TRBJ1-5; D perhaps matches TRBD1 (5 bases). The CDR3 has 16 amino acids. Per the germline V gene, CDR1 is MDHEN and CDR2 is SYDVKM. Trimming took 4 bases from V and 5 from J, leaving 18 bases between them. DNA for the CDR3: TGTGCCAGCAGTTCAATCGGGACGGCAAATCATCAGCCCCAGCATTTT. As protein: CASSSIGTANHQPQHF.

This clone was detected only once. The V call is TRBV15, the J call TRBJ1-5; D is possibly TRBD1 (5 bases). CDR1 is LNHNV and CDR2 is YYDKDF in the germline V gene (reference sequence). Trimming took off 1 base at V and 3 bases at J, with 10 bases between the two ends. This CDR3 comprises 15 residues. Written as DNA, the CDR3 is TGTGCCACCAGCAGAGTCGGCAGGGCCAATCAGCCCCAGCATTTT. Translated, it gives CATSRVGRANQPQHF.

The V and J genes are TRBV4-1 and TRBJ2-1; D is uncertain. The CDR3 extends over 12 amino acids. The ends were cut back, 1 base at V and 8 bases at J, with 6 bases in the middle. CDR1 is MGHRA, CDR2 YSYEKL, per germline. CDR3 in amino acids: CASSQVGYEQFF. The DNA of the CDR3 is TGCGCCAGCAGCCAAGTCGGATATGAGCAGTTCTTC.

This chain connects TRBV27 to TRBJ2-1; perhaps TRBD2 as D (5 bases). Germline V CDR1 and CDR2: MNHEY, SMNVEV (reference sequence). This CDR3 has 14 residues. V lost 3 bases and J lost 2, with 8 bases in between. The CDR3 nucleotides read TGTGCCAGCAGTTTCCCCGGGGCCTACAATGAGCAGTTCTTC. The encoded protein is CASSFPGAYNEQFF.

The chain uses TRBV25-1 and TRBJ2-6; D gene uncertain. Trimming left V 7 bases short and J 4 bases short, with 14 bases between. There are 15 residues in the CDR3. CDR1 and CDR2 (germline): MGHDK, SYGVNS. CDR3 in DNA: TGTGCCAGCAAGGCAGAAACCCTGGGGGCCAACGTCCTGACTTTC. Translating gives CASKAETLGANVLTF.

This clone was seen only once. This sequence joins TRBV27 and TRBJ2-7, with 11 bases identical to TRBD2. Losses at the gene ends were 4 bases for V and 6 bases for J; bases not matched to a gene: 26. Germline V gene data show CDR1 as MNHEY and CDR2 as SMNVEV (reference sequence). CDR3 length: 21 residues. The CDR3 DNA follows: TGTGCCAGCAGTTCCCCCCCCCGGGGTGTGGTAGCGGGAGGGCCGGGAGGCGAGCAGTACTTC. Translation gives CASSSPPRGVVAGGPGGEQYF.

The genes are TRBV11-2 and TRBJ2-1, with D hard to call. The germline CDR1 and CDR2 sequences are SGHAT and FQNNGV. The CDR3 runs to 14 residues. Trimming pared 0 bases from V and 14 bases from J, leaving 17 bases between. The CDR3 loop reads CASSLDWVSLSKFF. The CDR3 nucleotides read TGTGCCAGCAGCTTAGATTGGGTGAGTTTGTCCAAGTTCTTC.

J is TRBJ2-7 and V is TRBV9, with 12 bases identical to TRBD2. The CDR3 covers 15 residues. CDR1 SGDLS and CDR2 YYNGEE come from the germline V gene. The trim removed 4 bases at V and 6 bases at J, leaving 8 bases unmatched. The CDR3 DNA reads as TGTGCCAGCAGCCCCCTAGCGGGAGGGCCTGGCGAGCAGTACTTC. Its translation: CASSPLAGGPGEQYF. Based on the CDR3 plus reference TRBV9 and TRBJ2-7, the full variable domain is DSGVTQTPKHLITATGQRVTLRCSPRSGDLSVYWYQQSLDQGLQFLIQYYNGEERAKGNILERFSAQQFPDLHSELNLSSLELGDSALYFCASSPLAGGPGEQYFGPGTRLTVT.